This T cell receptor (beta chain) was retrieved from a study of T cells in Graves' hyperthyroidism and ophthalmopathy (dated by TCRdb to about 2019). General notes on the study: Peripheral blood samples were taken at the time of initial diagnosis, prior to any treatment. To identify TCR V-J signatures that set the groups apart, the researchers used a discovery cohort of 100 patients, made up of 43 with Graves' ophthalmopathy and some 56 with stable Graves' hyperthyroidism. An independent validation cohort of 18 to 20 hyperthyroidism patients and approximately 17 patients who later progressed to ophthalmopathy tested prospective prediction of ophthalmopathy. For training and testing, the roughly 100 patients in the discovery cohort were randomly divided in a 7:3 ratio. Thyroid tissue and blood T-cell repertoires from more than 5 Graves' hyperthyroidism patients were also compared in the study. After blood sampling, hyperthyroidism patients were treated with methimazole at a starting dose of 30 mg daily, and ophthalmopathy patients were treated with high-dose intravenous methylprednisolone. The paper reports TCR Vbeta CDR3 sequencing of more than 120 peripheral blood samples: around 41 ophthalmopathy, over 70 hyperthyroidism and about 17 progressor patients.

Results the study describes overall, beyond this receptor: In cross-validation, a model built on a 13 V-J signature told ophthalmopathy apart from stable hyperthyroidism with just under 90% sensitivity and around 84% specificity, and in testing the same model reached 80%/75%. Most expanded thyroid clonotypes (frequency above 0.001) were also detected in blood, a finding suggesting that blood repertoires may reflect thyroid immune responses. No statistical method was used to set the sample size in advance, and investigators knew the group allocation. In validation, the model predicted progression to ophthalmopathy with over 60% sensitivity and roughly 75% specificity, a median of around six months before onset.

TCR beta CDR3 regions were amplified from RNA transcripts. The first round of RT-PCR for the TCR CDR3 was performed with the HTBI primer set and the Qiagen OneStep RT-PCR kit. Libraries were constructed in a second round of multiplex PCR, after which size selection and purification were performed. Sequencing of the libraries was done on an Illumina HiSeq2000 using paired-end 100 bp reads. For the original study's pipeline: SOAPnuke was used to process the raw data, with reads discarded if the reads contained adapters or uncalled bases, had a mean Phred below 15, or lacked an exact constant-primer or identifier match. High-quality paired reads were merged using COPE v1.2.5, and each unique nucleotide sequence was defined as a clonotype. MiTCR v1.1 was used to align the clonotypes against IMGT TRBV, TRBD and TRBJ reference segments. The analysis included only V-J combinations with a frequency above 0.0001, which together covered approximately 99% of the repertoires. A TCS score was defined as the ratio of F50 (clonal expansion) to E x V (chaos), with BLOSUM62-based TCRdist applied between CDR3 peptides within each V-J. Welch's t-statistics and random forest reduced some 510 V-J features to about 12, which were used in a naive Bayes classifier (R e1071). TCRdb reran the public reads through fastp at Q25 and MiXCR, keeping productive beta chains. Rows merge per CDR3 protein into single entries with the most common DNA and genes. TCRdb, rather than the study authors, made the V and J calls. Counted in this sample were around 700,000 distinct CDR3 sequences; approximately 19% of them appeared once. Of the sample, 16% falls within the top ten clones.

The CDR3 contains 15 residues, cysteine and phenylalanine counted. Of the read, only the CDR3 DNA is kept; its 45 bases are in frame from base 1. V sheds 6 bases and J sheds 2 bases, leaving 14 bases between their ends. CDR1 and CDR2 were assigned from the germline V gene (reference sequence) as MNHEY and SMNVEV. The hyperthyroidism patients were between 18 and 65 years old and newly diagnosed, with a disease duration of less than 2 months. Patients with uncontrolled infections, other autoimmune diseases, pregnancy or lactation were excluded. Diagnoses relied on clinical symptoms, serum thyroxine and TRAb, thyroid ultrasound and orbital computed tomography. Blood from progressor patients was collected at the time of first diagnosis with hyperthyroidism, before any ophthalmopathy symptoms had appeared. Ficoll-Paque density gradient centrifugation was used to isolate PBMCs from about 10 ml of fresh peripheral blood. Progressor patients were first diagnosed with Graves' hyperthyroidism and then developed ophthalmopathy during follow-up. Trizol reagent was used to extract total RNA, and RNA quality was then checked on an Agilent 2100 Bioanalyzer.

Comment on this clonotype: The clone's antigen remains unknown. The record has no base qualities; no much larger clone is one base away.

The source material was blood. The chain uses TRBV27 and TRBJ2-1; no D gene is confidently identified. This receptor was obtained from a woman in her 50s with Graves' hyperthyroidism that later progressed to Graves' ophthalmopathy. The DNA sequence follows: TGTGCCAGCAGCCAACTTCCACCCACCTACAATGAGCAGTTCTTC. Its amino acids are CASSQLPPTYNEQFF.